This T cell receptor (beta chain) was recovered during a study of cytomegalovirus exposure and HLA in healthy donors. The data were produced by immunoSEQ multiplex PCR, yet TCRdb's version contains in-frame clones alone and is incomplete. The sample lists under 150,000 clones, more than 85% occurring once. Trimming cost V 2 bases and J 3 bases; bases outside gene matches: 8. Germline V gene sequence: CDR1 SGHRS, CDR2 YFSETQ. This CDR3 comprises 15 residues. Material: PBMCs. The J gene is TRBJ2-7, the V gene TRBV5-1; TRBD1 matches 7 bases. The receptor's source is a man aged 18 to 30 in good health and CMV-seropositive. The CDR3 DNA sequence: TGCGCCAGCAGCTTAACAGGGGCCTCCAACTACGAGCAGTACTTC. The encoded protein is CASSLTGASNYEQYF.